The sequence of this T cell receptor (beta chain) was determined in a study of shared clonotypes between healthy human individuals. V lost 2 bases to trimming and J lost 3 bases, with 14 bases between them. CDR3 length equals 15 residues. Germline V gene data show CDR1 as MDHEN and CDR2 as SYDVKM. Per sorted-subset replicate PCR, input was around 200 ng DNA, representing tens of thousands of T cell genomes. This table comes from immunoSEQ multiplex PCR, and its TCRdb copy is limited to in-frame clones, with some not included. Among approximately 980,000 clones, 76% were seen once, and the ten largest hold approximately 1.5%. This clone was seen a handful of times.

What was sequenced was memory CD4+ T cells sorted from blood. Noted subset: CD45RA-negative fraction. The source is a man aged 18-30 years in good health. The chain couples TRBV28 to TRBJ2-7, with unresolved D. The CDR3 is CASSLQAGFIYEQYF. The CDR3, as DNA: TGTGCCAGCAGTTTACAGGCCGGTTTTATCTACGAGCAGTACTTC.